The T cell receptor beta chain described here comes from a study of human T cells and chemical hapten exposure. Using its own MiXCR run on the RACE reads, TCRdb lists one record per CDR3 protein. The table shows fewer than 350,000 distinct CDR3 sequences, with roughly 7.4% occurring only once. The V gene lost 3 bases and the J gene lost 5 bases, with 22 bases spanning the gap. This CDR3 region has 17 residues. The germline V gene encodes CDR1 MNHEY and CDR2 SMNVEV (reference sequence). Documented time point: pre-sensitization, week 0. Described treatment: therapeutic diphenylcyclopropenone sensitization with weekly scalp DPC. In its sample, this clonotype was seen a few times.

The material sequenced was whole blood, taken in connection with sensitization to the hapten diphenylcyclopropenone (DPC). The clonotype originates from a man between 18 and 29 years old with alopecia areata. Some clones in this sample may be carry-over from other donors' samples. The rearrangement links TRBV27 to TRBJ1-2, with D hard to call. CDR3 protein: CASSLSLDTGVIYGYTF. In nucleotides, the CDR3 is TGTGCCAGCAGTTTGAGTTTGGATACCGGGGTCATTTATGGCTACACCTTC.